This T cell receptor beta chain is from a study of CD8+CD57+ T cells in acquired aplastic anemia. This CDR3 is 13 amino acids long. CDR1 and CDR2 (germline): SGHDT, YYEEEE. J gave up 6 bases and V 2 bases, and 3 bases lay outside the gene matches. With regard to this clonotype: Antigen: not known.

The study profiled TCR beta VDJ and CDR3 using genomic DNA as template. TCRdb recomputed calls from the reads with MiXCR, one row per CDR3 protein. The profile covers some 240,000 distinct CDR3 sequences, with 34% appearing a single time and 1.1% taken by the ten largest. Whole-study results and caveats: In CD8+ cells, Simpson's diversity showed no significant difference between patients and controls.

The receptor was derived from a human donor in good health, serving as a control. V is TRBV5-6 and J is TRBJ1-2, with 8 positions matching TRBD1. Sequenced material: sorted CD4+, CD8+, or CD8+CD57+ T cells (not recorded which) from PBMCs. CDR3 sequence reads: CASSLQGGDGYTF. In DNA form, the CDR3 reads TGTGCCAGCAGCTTACAGGGGGGCGATGGCTACACCTTC.